Presented here are 29 T cell receptor beta chains from one specimen sequenced in a study of blood T cell repertoires in COVID-19. TCRdb's table, derived via immunoSEQ multiplex PCR, lists solely in-frame clones and lacks some. Of 200,000 to 250,000 clones in the sample, about 83% were seen once. Specimen: peripheral blood. These receptors originate from a man older than 75 with acute or convalescent COVID-19.

The chain links TRBV28 to TRBJ1-6; 8 bases fit TRBD1. The CDR3 length is 16 residues. Germline CDR1 and CDR2: MDHEN and SYDVKM. V shed 5 bases and J 7 bases; nucleotides not matched to a gene: 10. The CDR3 DNA reads TGTGCCAGCAGTCCCTTAGGACAGGGCGGAAATTCACCCCTCCACTTT. Protein product: CASSPLGQGGNSPLHF.

The J gene is TRBJ2-2, the V gene TRBV28, with D perhaps matching TRBD2 (5 bases). Germline V lookup: CDR1 MDHEN, CDR2 SYDVKM. CDR3 length equals 15 residues. V lost 6 bases and J 1 base, leaving 12 bases between the germline ends. CDR3 sequence: CASSNGKGNTGELFF. In DNA, the CDR3 is TGTGCCAGCAGCAACGGGAAAGGGAACACCGGGGAGCTGTTTTTT. The whole variable domain, filled in from reference TRBV28 and TRBJ2-2, reads DVKVTQSSRYLVKRTGEKVFLECVQDMDHENMFWYRQDPGLGLRLIYFSYDVKMKEKGDIPEGYSVSREKKERFSLILESASTNQTSMYLCASSNGKGNTGELFFGEGSRLTVL.

A single count supports this clone. The chain has TRBV9 and TRBJ2-2, with 8 bases aligning to TRBD2. The CDR3 spans 16 residues. Germline V gives CDR1 SGDLS, CDR2 YYNGEE. J gave up 6 bases and V 0 bases, and 7 bases lay outside the gene matches. CDR3 sequence reads: CASSVVSGNLAGELFF. The CDR3 region has the DNA TGTGCCAGCAGCGTAGTTAGCGGGAATTTGGCCGGGGAGCTGTTTTTT.

The chain is built from TRBV5-1 and TRBJ2-5; tentative D call: TRBD1 (5 bases). The germline CDR1 and CDR2 sequences are SGHRS and YFSETQ. Between the trimmed V and J ends, which lost 6 bases and 2 bases, there was a span of 17 bases. The CDR3 runs 15 residues. The chain's CDR3 is CASNIQGGLQETQYF. The CDR3, as DNA: TGCGCCAGCAATATCCAGGGCGGTTTACAAGAGACCCAGTACTTC.

This clone was counted a few times. The chain has TRBV11-3 and TRBJ2-7; tentatively, D is TRBD2 (5 bases). The germline V gene encodes CDR1 SGHNT and CDR2 YENEEA. V was shortened by 5 bases and J by 0 bases, with 11 bases between the two germline ends. The CDR3 is 14 amino acids. CDR3 protein: CASSPDSDSYEQYF. In DNA form, the CDR3 reads TGTGCCAGCAGCCCGGACTCAGACTCCTACGAGCAGTACTTC.

J is TRBJ1-1 and V is TRBV6-5; maybe TRBD1 (5 bases). With 11 bases removed from V and 1 base from J, the gap between germline ends came to 17 bases. The CDR3 is 14 residues long. CDR1 is MNHEY, CDR2 SVGAGI, per germline. The CDR3 loop reads CAASGREKNTEAFF. The CDR3, as DNA: TGTGCCGCCTCGGGACGGGAGAAGAACACTGAAGCTTTCTTT.

The J gene is TRBJ1-5, the V gene TRBV6-5; perhaps TRBD1 as D (5 bases). V shed 0 bases and J shed 6 bases, with 15 bases lying between them. The CDR3 runs to 16 residues. The V gene's germline CDR1 is MNHEY and CDR2 SVGAGI. This chain's CDR3 is CASSYSFRQGVQPQHF. The CDR3 bases are TGTGCCAGCAGTTACTCGTTCAGGCAGGGTGTTCAGCCCCAGCATTTT.

The V gene is TRBV27, the J gene TRBJ1-4; the D gene is possibly TRBD1 (6 bases). The CDR3 covers 14 residues. Between the trimmed V and J ends, which lost 3 bases and 5 bases, there was a span of 10 bases. Germline V gene data show CDR1 as MNHEY and CDR2 as SMNVEV (reference sequence). CDR3: CASSLAGANEKLFF. The DNA of the CDR3 is TGTGCCAGCAGTTTGGCAGGGGCGAATGAAAAACTGTTTTTT.

The rearrangement joins TRBV11-2 to TRBJ1-1; 9 bases agree with TRBD1. V dropped 1 base and J dropped 7; count of bases not matched to a gene: 10. The germline V gene has CDR1 SGHAT and CDR2 FQNNGV. The CDR3 extends over 16 amino acids. In DNA form, the CDR3 reads TGTGCCAGCAGCTTAGTCCCGGGACAGGGAGGTGGTGAAGCTTTCTTT. Translating it yields CASSLVPGQGGGEAFF.

This chain connects TRBV5-1 to TRBJ1-1; D is unresolved. CDR1 and CDR2 (germline): SGHRS, YFSETQ. This CDR3 spans 14 amino acids. V was pared by 3 bases and J by 1 base, with 10 bases between. CDR3 region: CASSSRPSNTEAFF. CDR3 DNA sequence: TGCGCCAGCAGCTCTAGACCGTCGAACACTGAAGCTTTCTTT.

The chain couples TRBV2 to TRBJ2-3, with D tentatively TRBD1 (5 bases). The germline V gene encodes CDR1 SNHLY and CDR2 FYNNEI. V was trimmed by 7 bases and J by 2 bases, leaving 10 bases between them. The CDR3 has 13 residues. The CDR3 sequence: CASTQGPTDTQYF. CDR3 sequence (DNA): TGTGCCAGCACTCAGGGCCCCACAGATACGCAGTATTTT. Looking up the rest from reference TRBV2 and TRBJ2-3 gives the full variable domain: EPEVTQTPSHQVTQMGQEVILRCVPISNHLYFYWYRQILGQKVEFLVSFYNNEISEKSEIFDDQFSVERPDGSNFTLKIRSTKLEDSAMYFCASTQGPTDTQYFGPGTRLTVL.

J is TRBJ1-1 and V is TRBV5-1; D remains unclear. Germline V lookup: CDR1 SGHRS, CDR2 YFSETQ. V was cut by 0 bases and J by 6 bases, with 12 bases left in between. The CDR3 is made up of 14 amino acids. The CDR3 nucleotides are TGCGCCAGCAGCTTGGATCCGGTTTCTTCTGAAGCTTTCTTT. Residues: CASSLDPVSSEAFF.

The chain joins TRBV7-2 to TRBJ2-7; D might be TRBD2 (6 bases). Per the germline V gene, CDR1 is SGHTA and CDR2 is FQGNSA. Trimming took off 5 bases at V and 4 bases at J, with 15 bases between the two ends. This CDR3 has 14 amino acids. DNA of the CDR3: TGTGCCAGCAGCATTAGCGGACGGGGATACGAGCAGTACTTC. Translating it yields CASSISGRGYEQYF. Supplemented by reference TRBV7-2 and TRBJ2-7, the full variable domain reads GAGVSQSPSNKVTEKGKDVELRCDPISGHTALYWYRQSLGQGLEFLIYFQGNSAPDKSGLPSDRFSAERTGGSVSTLTIQRTQQEDSAVYLCASSISGRGYEQYFGPGTRLTVT.

The gene calls are TRBV7-9 and TRBJ1-2; no reliable D call. Germline V gives CDR1 SEHNR, CDR2 FQNEAQ (reference sequence). Trimming left V 1 base short and J 7 bases short, with 10 bases between. The CDR3 is 13 amino acids. CDR3: CASSLDVRSGYTF. The CDR3 bases are TGTGCCAGCAGCTTAGATGTCCGGAGTGGCTACACCTTC.

CDR3 DNA: TGCAGCGTCGGGAGCTTGGCTGAAGCTTTCTTT. Protein product: CSVGSLAEAFF. This rearrangement joins TRBV29-1 to TRBJ1-1; no definite D call. The CDR3 has 11 amino acids. Trimming removed 6 bases from V and 6 bases from J, with 11 bases in between. The germline V gene encodes CDR1 SQVTM and CDR2 ANQGSEA.

The V and J genes are TRBV6-2 or TRBV6-3 and TRBJ1-1; TRBD1 matches at 8 bases. The CDR3 consists of 16 residues. Germline assignment: CDR1 MNHEY and CDR2 SVGEGT. V trimming: 2 bases; J trimming: 5 bases; junction bases outside the gene matches: 10. Here the CDR3 DNA reads TGTGCCAGCAGTTACCGACAGGGGAAAAGGCGGACTGAAGCTTTCTTT. This translates into CASSYRQGKRRTEAFF.

This rearrangement joins TRBV5-1 to TRBJ2-3; TRBD2 might be the D (6 bases). CDR1 and CDR2 (germline): SGHRS, YFSETQ. The CDR3 is made up of 14 amino acids. Between the trimmed V and J ends, which lost 5 bases and 3 bases, there was a span of 13 bases. The CDR3 DNA is TGCGCCAGCAGAGAGGGAGGCATGACAGATACGCAGTATTTT. Encoded protein: CASREGGMTDTQYF.

This clone showed up just once. This rearrangement joins TRBV7-9 to TRBJ1-2; D remains ambiguous. Germline V gene lookup returns CDR1 SEHNR and CDR2 FQNEAQ (reference sequence). CDR3 length equals 13 residues. V lost 1 base and J 4 bases, leaving 7 bases between the germline ends. Here the CDR3 DNA reads TGTGCCAGCAGCTTAGGGGAGGTCTATGGCTACACCTTC. The encoded protein is CASSLGEVYGYTF. Together with reference TRBV7-9 and TRBJ1-2, the CDR3 gives the full variable domain: DTGVSQNPRHKITKRGQNVTFRCDPISEHNRLYWYRQTLGQGPEFLTYFQNEAQLEKSRLLSDRFSAERPKGSFSTLEIQRTEQGDSAMYLCASSLGEVYGYTFGSGTRLTVV.

The chain combines TRBV5-6 with TRBJ2-7; the D gene is possibly TRBD1 (7 bases). Per germline, CDR1 SGHDT and CDR2 YYEEEE. This CDR3 is built from 13 residues. The V end was cut by 4 bases, the J end by 3 bases, with 11 bases between. The CDR3 DNA follows: TGTGCCAGCAGCCCGGGGGACAGCTACGAGCAGTACTTC. Amino acids: CASSPGDSYEQYF.

A few counts support this clone. The rearrangement joins TRBV2 to TRBJ1-5; 8 bases are a match to TRBD1. Germline values: CDR1 SNHLY, CDR2 FYNNEI. Trimming took 5 bases from V and 0 from J; bases not matched to a gene: 3. CDR3 length equals 15 residues. The CDR3 protein is CASSLDRVSNQPQHF. The CDR3 nucleotides are TGTGCCAGCAGTCTGGACAGGGTTAGCAATCAGCCCCAGCATTTT.

This clone was observed once. CDR3 amino acids: CASSEAAGAFGTQYF. The DNA for the CDR3 is TGTGCCAGCAGTGAAGCGGCGGGAGCCTTCGGGACCCAGTACTTC. This rearrangement joins TRBV2 to TRBJ2-5; 7 nucleotides agree with TRBD2. Losses at the gene ends were 0 bases for V and 7 bases for J; bases not matched to a gene: 8. From germline, CDR1 is SNHLY and CDR2 FYNNEI. The CDR3 contains 15 residues.

The chain couples TRBV12-3 or TRBV12-4 to TRBJ2-5; possible D gene TRBD2, 6 bases. This CDR3 has 13 residues. Between the trimmed V and J ends, which lost 6 bases and 7 bases, there was a span of 15 bases. The CDR3 loop is CASSQNQGGTQYF. CDR3 DNA: TGTGCCAGCAGCCAGAACCAGGGAGGGACCCAGTACTTC.

The chain uses TRBV18 and TRBJ2-3; TRBD2 aligns across 7 bases. The germline V gene has CDR1 KGHSH and CDR2 LQKENI. With V trimmed by 4 bases and J by 3 bases, 10 bases remained unmatched. CDR3 size: 16 residues. This CDR3 reads CASSREAGMGTDTQYF. Written as DNA, the CDR3 is TGTGCCAGCTCACGGGAAGCGGGGATGGGTACAGATACGCAGTATTTT.

This clone was seen just once. The rearrangement links TRBV9 to TRBJ2-5, with D perhaps matching TRBD1 (5 bases). V was shortened by 3 bases and J by 1 base, with 16 bases between the two germline ends. Germline V lookup: CDR1 SGDLS, CDR2 YYNGEE. There are 16 residues in the CDR3. The CDR3 loop reads CASSGGRVGVQETQYF. CDR3 sequence (DNA): TGTGCCAGCAGCGGGGGAAGGGTAGGGGTCCAAGAGACCCAGTACTTC. Complete variable domain (other parts from reference TRBV9 and TRBJ2-5): DSGVTQTPKHLITATGQRVTLRCSPRSGDLSVYWYQQSLDQGLQFLIQYYNGEERAKGNILERFSAQQFPDLHSELNLSSLELGDSALYFCASSGGRVGVQETQYFGPGTRLLVL.

The chain employs TRBV11-3 and TRBJ2-1; D call uncertain. Looked up from germline, CDR1 is SGHNT and CDR2 is YENEEA. With 2 bases removed from V and 11 bases from J, the gap between germline ends came to 10 bases. The CDR3 consists of 12 residues. The CDR3 loop reads CASSLTATQQFF. The CDR3 bases are TGTGCCAGCAGCTTAACAGCCACCCAGCAGTTCTTC.

This clone came up a few times. This chain joins TRBV6-2 or TRBV6-3 and TRBJ1-2, with a tentative D call TRBD1 (5 bases). The CDR3 contains 14 residues. V lost 2 bases and J lost 4, with 11 bases in between. Germline lookup yields CDR1 MNHEY and CDR2 SVGEGT. CDR3 amino acids: CASSYAGDFYGYTF. The CDR3 DNA reads as TGTGCCAGCAGTTACGCCGGGGACTTCTATGGCTACACCTTC.

This chain connects TRBV5-1 to TRBJ1-3; D not resolved. Germline CDR1 reads SGHRS; CDR2 reads YFSETQ. The CDR3 length is 15 residues. V lost 1 base and J lost 4, with 12 bases in between. The CDR3 spells CASSLSRDSGNTIYF. The CDR3 DNA follows: TGCGCCAGCAGCTTGAGTCGGGATTCGGGAAACACCATATATTTT.

This clone was detected once. The chain has TRBV4-1 and TRBJ1-4; D gene ambiguous. CDR3 length: 14 residues. The germline V gene encodes CDR1 MGHRA and CDR2 YSYEKL. V was trimmed by 4 bases and J by 2 bases, leaving 8 bases between them. CDR3 sequence reads: CASSPGGTNEKLFF. The DNA for the CDR3 is TGCGCCAGCAGCCCGGGTGGGACTAATGAAAAACTGTTTTTT.

CDR3 protein: CASSPGQAGETQYF. The CDR3 nucleotides read TGTGCCAGCTCACCGGGACAGGCCGGGGAGACCCAGTACTTC. The J gene is TRBJ2-5, the V gene TRBV18, with 8 bases identical to TRBD1. The CDR3 totals 14 residues. Germline V gene sequence: CDR1 KGHSH, CDR2 LQKENI. Unmatched junction bases numbered 5, after V lost 3 bases and J lost 5 bases.